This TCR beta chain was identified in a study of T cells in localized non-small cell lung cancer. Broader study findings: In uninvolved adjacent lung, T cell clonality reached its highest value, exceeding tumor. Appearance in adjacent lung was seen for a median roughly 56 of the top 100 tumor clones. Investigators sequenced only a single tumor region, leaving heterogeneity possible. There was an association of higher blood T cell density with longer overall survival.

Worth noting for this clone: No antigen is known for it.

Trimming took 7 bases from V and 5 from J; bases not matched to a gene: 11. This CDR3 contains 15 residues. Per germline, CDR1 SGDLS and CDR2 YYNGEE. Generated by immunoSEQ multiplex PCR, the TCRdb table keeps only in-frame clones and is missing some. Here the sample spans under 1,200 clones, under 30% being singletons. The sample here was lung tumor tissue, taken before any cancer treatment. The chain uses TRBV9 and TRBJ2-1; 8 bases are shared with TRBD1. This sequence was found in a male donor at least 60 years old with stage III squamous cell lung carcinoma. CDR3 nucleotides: TGTGCCAGCCACCTGGACAGGGTCGGGGACAATGAGCAGTTCTTC. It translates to CASHLDRVGDNEQFF.